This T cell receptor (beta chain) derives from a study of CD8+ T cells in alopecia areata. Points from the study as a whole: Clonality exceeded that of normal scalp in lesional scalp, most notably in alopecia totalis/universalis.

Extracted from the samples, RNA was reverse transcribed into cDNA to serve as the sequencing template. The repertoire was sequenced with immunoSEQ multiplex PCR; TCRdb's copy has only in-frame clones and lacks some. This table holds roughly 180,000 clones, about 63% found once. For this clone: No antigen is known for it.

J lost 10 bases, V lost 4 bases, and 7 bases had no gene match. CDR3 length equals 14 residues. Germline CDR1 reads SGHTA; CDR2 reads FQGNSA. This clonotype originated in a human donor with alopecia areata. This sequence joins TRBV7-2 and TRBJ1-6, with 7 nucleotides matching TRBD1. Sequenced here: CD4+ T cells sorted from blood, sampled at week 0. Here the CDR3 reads CASSSPTGYSPLHF. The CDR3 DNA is TGTGCCAGCAGCTCACCGACAGGGTACTCACCCCTCCACTTT.